This T cell receptor (beta chain) comes out of a study of blood T cells in healthy people across ages. Study in general: Template switching captured about one barcoded beta molecule per two T cells.

Each sample gave at least 7 million isolated PBMCs. A second PCR, run for roughly 7 to 11 cycles, used a sample-barcoded 5' primer plus a J-beta primer mix. TCRdb itself ran the 5' RACE reads through MiXCR, one entry per CDR3 protein. The repertoire includes 1.5 million to 2 million distinct CDR3 sequences, 39% of them detected once, and roughly 23% sits in the top ten. This clonotype was recorded at least ten times. Its specificity is not known. Study-level points and caveats: Total diversity from one million sequenced T cells was likely underestimated.

The source material was blood. This clonotype was obtained from a human donor in good health.

CDR3 coding DNA: TGCAGCGTTGATCGGGGGCCGGGCTCCTACAATGAGCAGTTCTTC. As protein: CSVDRGPGSYNEQFF. This chain links TRBV29-1 with TRBJ2-1; D could derive from TRBD1 or TRBD2 (6 bases each). The CDR3 extends over 15 amino acids. V lost 3 bases and J lost 0, with 12 bases in between. Per the germline V gene, CDR1 is SQVTM and CDR2 is ANQGSEA.